This T cell receptor (beta chain) was identified during a study of blood T cells in healthy people across ages. Study-level information: There was about one barcoded beta molecule captured by template switching per two T cells.

In its sample, this clonotype was seen a few times. Its antigen is as yet unknown. Then a second PCR, running about 7 to 11 cycles, was carried out with a sample-barcoded 5' primer and a J-beta primer mix. From the 5' RACE reads, TCRdb called clonotypes with MiXCR, one entry per CDR3 protein. This table holds around 500,000 distinct CDR3 sequences, roughly 43% found once. V dropped 7 bases and J dropped 2; count of bases not matched to a gene: 11. This CDR3 has 14 amino acids. The V gene's germline CDR1 is SQVTM and CDR2 ANQGSEA. Whole-study results and caveats: Unknown donor CMV status possibly confounded expanded clonotype changes.

Sample: blood. The sequence derives from a man aged 80 or over in good health. This chain links TRBV29-1 with TRBJ2-7, with 7 bases lining up with TRBD1. The CDR3 here is CSGWTGASPYEQYF. CDR3 sequence (DNA): TGCAGCGGGTGGACAGGCGCATCCCCCTACGAGCAGTACTTC.